These 6 T cell receptor beta chains were sequenced from one sample in a study of control samples from healthy donors and cancer patients (dated by TCRdb to about 2020). The method behind the library was the immunoSEQ multiplex PCR assay. TCRdb retrieved this table from immuneACCESS and kept in-frame rearrangements only. Not all clones are present; in checked studies, unresolved V genes account for under half, and no reason is known for the remainder. In this sample the table shows 20,000 to 25,000 clones, approximately 85% of which occur a single time. 38% of the sample is taken by the ten largest. Sequenced: PBMCs. The origin of the receptors is a man between 60 and 75 years old with head and neck cancer.

The chain joins TRBV19 to TRBJ2-1; 15 bases match TRBD2. Per germline, CDR1 LNHDA and CDR2 SQIVND (reference sequence). The CDR3 length is 17 residues. V was pared by 7 bases and J by 4 bases, with 8 bases of the junction left unmatched. The CDR3 region is CASKGTSGRPGYNEQFF. CDR3 coding DNA: TGTGCCAGTAAGGGGACTAGCGGGAGGCCCGGGTACAATGAGCAGTTCTTC. Looking up the rest from reference TRBV19 and TRBJ2-1 gives the full variable domain: DGGITQSPKYLFRKEGQNVTLSCEQNLNHDAMYWYRQDPGQGLRLIYYSQIVNDFQKGDIAEGYSVSREKKESFPLTVTSAQKNPTAFYLCASKGTSGRPGYNEQFFGPGTRLTVL.

The J gene is TRBJ1-1, the V gene TRBV19; possible D gene TRBD1, 6 bases. Deletions cut 4 bases from V and 0 bases from J, with 9 bases between. This CDR3 comprises 14 residues. Germline assignment: CDR1 LNHDA and CDR2 SQIVND (reference sequence). The CDR3 region is CASSTGAMNTEAFF. In DNA, the CDR3 is TGTGCCAGTAGTACGGGGGCTATGAACACTGAAGCTTTCTTT.

A few counts support this clone. The V gene is TRBV19, the J gene TRBJ2-5, with D possibly TRBD1 on 5 matching bases. This CDR3 region has 14 residues. Germline assignment: CDR1 LNHDA and CDR2 SQIVND (reference sequence). The V and J ends lost 2 bases and 7 bases respectively, with 14 bases between them. CDR3 sequence: CASSISGQGTTQYF. The DNA of the CDR3 is TGTGCCAGTAGTATATCAGGGCAGGGCACGACCCAGTACTTC.

The V and J genes are TRBV19 and TRBJ1-5; TRBD1 is a possible D gene (5 bases). CDR3 length: 14 amino acids. V was trimmed by 2 bases and J by 4 bases, leaving 9 bases between them. Per the germline V gene, CDR1 is LNHDA and CDR2 is SQIVND (reference sequence). The CDR3 loop reads CASSISQGNQPQHF. Here the CDR3 DNA reads TGTGCCAGTAGTATAAGCCAGGGAAATCAGCCCCAGCATTTT.

This chain connects TRBV5-1 to TRBJ2-2; possibly TRBD1 for D (6 bases). V shed 0 bases and J shed 4 bases, with 13 bases lying between them. Germline V gene sequence: CDR1 SGHRS, CDR2 YFSETQ. This CDR3 contains 16 residues. The DNA for the CDR3 is TGCGCCAGCAGCTTGGGGGCAGGGGCCGGCACCGGGGAGCTGTTTTTT. It is translated as CASSLGAGAGTGELFF.

This clone came up once. The chain has TRBV15 and TRBJ1-3; TRBD1 agrees at 8 bases. Per germline, CDR1 LNHNV and CDR2 YYDKDF (reference sequence). V dropped 9 bases and J dropped 2; count of bases not matched to a gene: 3. This CDR3 has 13 residues. This chain's CDR3 is CATSDRAGNTIYF. The CDR3 bases are TGTGCCACTTCGGACAGGGCTGGAAACACCATATATTTT.